This T cell receptor beta chain was captured in a study of blood T cell repertoires in COVID-19. Study background: PBMCs, B-cell-depleted T cells, or T cells provided the cDNA or gDNA that made up the material.

The junction had 12 bases not matched to a gene; V was cut back by 3 bases and J by 0 bases. The CDR3 is 19 amino acids. Looked up from germline, CDR1 is SGHTA and CDR2 is FQGNSA. Measured with immunoSEQ multiplex PCR; TCRdb has only the in-frame clones, and not every one. The sample lists some 250,000 clones, about 80% occurring once. The source of this sequence is a woman over 75 with acute or convalescent COVID-19. This rearrangement joins TRBV7-2 to TRBJ2-2; 8 nucleotides line up with TRBD2. The specimen was peripheral blood. CDR3 in amino acids: CASSFALGGGGPNTGELFF. CDR3 nucleotides: TGTGCCAGCAGCTTTGCCCTGGGGGGCGGGGGGCCGAACACCGGGGAGCTGTTTTTT. Full variable domain (outside the CDR3, taken from reference TRBV7-2 and TRBJ2-2): GAGVSQSPSNKVTEKGKDVELRCDPISGHTALYWYRQSLGQGLEFLIYFQGNSAPDKSGLPSDRFSAERTGGSVSTLTIQRTQQEDSAVYLCASSFALGGGGPNTGELFFGEGSRLTVL.